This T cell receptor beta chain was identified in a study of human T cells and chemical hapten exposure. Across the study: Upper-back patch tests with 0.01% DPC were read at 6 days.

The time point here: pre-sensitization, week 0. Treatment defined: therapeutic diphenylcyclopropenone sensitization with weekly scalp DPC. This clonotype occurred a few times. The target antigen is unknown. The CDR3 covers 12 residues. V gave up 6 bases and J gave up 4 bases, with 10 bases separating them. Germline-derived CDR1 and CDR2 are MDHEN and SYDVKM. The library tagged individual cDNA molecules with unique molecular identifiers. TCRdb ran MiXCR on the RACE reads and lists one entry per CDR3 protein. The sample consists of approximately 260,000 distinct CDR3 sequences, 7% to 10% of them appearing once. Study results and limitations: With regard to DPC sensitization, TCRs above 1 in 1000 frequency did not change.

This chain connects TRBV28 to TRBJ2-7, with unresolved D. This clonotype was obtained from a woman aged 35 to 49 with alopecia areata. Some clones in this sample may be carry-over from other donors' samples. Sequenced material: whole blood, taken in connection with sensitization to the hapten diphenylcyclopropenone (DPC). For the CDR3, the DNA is TGTGCCAGCAGATTAGGGAATTACGAGCAGTACTTC. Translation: CASRLGNYEQYF.